This TCR beta chain emerged from a study of blood T cell repertoires in COVID-19. Across the study: From the United States, Italy and Spain came samples of acute and convalescent COVID-19. Nucleic acid was either cDNA or gDNA, and it came from T cells, B-cell-depleted T cells, or PBMCs.

How the authors handled the data: Reference gene primer amplification in the assay estimated nucleated cell counts. Measured with immunoSEQ multiplex PCR; TCRdb has only the in-frame clones, and not every one. V and J calls and clone size are as listed in that table; D and trimming were resolved from the DNA. This sample has roughly 100,000 clones, with around 84% found just once. The V segment lost 1 base and the J segment 6 bases; nucleotides outside the gene matches: 7. CDR1 is LGHDT, CDR2 YNNKEL, per germline (reference sequence). This CDR3 comprises 15 residues. The source material was peripheral blood. The clonotype comes from a human donor in a cohort sampled during active COVID-19. The J gene is TRBJ2-3, the V gene TRBV3-1 (or the pseudogene TRBV3-2); 7 nucleotides match TRBD2. CDR3 nucleotide sequence: TGTGCCAGCAGCCAAGGGGGTAGCGGGTGGGATACGCAGTATTTT. It yields the protein CASSQGGSGWDTQYF.